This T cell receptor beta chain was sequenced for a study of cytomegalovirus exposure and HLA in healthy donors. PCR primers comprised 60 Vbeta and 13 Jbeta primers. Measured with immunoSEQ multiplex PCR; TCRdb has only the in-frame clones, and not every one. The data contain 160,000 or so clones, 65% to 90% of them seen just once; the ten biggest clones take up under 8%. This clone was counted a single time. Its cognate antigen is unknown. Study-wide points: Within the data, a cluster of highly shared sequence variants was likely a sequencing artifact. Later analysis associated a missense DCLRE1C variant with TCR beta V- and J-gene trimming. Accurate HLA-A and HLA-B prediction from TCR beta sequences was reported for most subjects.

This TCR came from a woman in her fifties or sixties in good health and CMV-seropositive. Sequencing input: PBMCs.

As DNA, the CDR3 is TGTGCCAGCAGCCAATATGTGTCCACCGGGGAGCTGTTTTTT. Encoded protein: CASSQYVSTGELFF. The rearrangement joins TRBV14 to TRBJ2-2; D is uncertain. Germline-derived CDR1 and CDR2 are SGHDN and FVKESK. The CDR3 spans 14 residues. V gave up 2 bases and J gave up 4 bases, with 8 bases separating them.